This TCR beta chain emerged from a study of T cell responses to AZD1222 COVID-19 vaccine. Libraries were prepared by immunoSEQ multiplex PCR; TCRdb keeps only in-frame clonotypes and omits some of them. In the table there are about 120,000 clones, around nine tenths of which are singletons. Trimming stripped 4 bases from V and 3 bases from J, with 15 bases between. The CDR3 is made up of 14 amino acids. CDR1 is SQVTM, CDR2 ANQGSEA, per germline. Source: peripheral blood, taken on day 0 of AZD1222 vaccination. The origin of this receptor is an adult in good health. The rearrangement links TRBV29-1 to TRBJ1-1; D is perhaps TRBD1 (5 bases). CDR3 in amino acids: CSVAGGGEDTEAFF. CDR3 nucleotides: TGCAGCGTTGCGGGCGGGGGTGAGGACACTGAAGCTTTCTTT.